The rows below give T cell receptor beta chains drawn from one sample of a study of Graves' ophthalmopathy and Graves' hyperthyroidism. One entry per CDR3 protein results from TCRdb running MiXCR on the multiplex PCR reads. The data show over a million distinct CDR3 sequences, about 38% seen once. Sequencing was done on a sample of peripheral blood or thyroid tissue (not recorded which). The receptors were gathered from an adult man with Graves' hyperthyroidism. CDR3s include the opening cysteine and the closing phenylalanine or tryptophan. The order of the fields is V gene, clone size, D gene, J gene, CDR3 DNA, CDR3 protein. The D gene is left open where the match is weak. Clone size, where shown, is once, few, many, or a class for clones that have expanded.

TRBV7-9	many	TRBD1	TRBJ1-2	TGTGCCAGCTGGGCGACAGGGGGCCTCCACTATGGCTACACCTTC	CASWATGGLHYGYTF
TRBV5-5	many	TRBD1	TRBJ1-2	TGTGCCAGCAGCTTAAACACAGGGACAGGGGAGGACTATGGCTACACCTTC	CASSLNTGTGEDYGYTF
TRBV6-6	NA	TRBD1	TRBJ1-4	TGTGCCAGCAGGCCGGGACAGGGGAGGGAAAAACTGTTTTTT	CASRPGQGREKLFF
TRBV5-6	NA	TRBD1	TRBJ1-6	TGTGCCAGCAGCCCCGGTGGGACACAGGGGTATAATTCACCCCTCCACTTT	CASSPGGTQGYNSPLHF
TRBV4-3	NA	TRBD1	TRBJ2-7	TGCGCCAGCAGCCAGGATAGACAGGGTTTGGGGTACGAGCAGTACTTC	CASSQDRQGLGYEQYF
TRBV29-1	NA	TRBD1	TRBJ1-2	TGCAGCGTTGGAAGGACAGGGGCGAATGGCTACACCTTC	CSVGRTGANGYTF
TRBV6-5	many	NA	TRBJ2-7	TGTGCCAGCAGTTACACGAGGGCTAGAAGCTACGAGCAGTACTTC	CASSYTRARSYEQYF
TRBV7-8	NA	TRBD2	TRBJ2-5	TGTGCCAGCAGCCCGGACTCTGGCGGGGGGGCCGGAGAGACCCAGTACTTC	CASSPDSGGGAGETQYF
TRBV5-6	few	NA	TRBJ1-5	TGTGCCAGCAGCACGACAGGAGGCGCCAATCAGCCCCAGCATTTT	CASSTTGGANQPQHF
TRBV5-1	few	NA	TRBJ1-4	TGCGCCAGCAGCTCGCAGGTGGGGGGTGAAAAACTGTTTTTT	CASSSQVGGEKLFF
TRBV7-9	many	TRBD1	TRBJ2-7	TGTGCCAGCAGCTTAGGGGACAGGGTTTACGAGCAGTACTTC	CASSLGDRVYEQYF
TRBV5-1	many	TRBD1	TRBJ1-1	TGCGCAAGCAGCGCCTGGGGACAGGGGAACACTGAAGCTTTCTTT	CASSAWGQGNTEAFF
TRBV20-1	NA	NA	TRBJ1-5	TGCAGTGCTAGTTCTGGGGTTGGGCTTCAGCCCCAGCATTTT	CSASSGVGLQPQHF
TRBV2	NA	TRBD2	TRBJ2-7	TGTGCCAGCAGTGAAGGTAGCGGGAGGGCCGTTTTCCACGAGCAGTACTTC	CASSEGSGRAVFHEQYF
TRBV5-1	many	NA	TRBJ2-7	TGCGCCAGCAGCTTGGGCGCGGCAACCATCTACGAGCAGTACTTC	CASSLGAATIYEQYF
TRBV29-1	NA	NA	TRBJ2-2	TGCAGCGTCGTGGACAACACCGGGGAGCTGTTTTTT	CSVVDNTGELFF
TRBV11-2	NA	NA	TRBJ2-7	TGTGCCAGCGCCCATAACTTCGGGACCTACGAGCAGTACTTC	CASAHNFGTYEQYF
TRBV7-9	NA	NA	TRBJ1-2	TGTGCCAGCAGACACGGGGGGTCGCGGAATGGCTACACCTTC	CASRHGGSRNGYTF
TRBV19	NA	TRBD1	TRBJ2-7	TGTGCCTGGATAGGCCGGGACAGGGAAACACAAGAGCAGTACTTC	CAWIGRDRETQEQYF
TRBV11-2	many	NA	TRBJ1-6	TGTGCCAGCAGCCCCCCAGGGGCTTTCTATAATTCACCCCTCCACTTT	CASSPPGAFYNSPLHF
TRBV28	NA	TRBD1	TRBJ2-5	TGTGCCAGCAGGAGATCGCTGGACAGGGTACGAGAGACCCAGTACTTC	CASRRSLDRVRETQYF
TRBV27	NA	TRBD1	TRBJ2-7	TGTGCCAGCGGCGCGGACAGGGGATTTCCCGAGCAGTACTTC	CASGADRGFPEQYF
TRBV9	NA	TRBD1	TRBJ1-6	TGTGCCAGCAGCGGGGGGACAGCGAATAATTCACCCCTCCACTTT	CASSGGTANNSPLHF
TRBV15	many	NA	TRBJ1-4	TGTGCCACCAGCAGAGGTCTGACGGAAAAACTGTTTTTT	CATSRGLTEKLFF
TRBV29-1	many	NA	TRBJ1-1	TGCAGCGTGACTAAACAGGGTGGGGGCACTGAAGCTTTCTTT	CSVTKQGGGTEAFF
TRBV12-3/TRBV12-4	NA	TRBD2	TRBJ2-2	TGTGCCAGCAGGGCAGGACTAGCTTACACCGGGGAGCTGTTTTTT	CASRAGLAYTGELFF